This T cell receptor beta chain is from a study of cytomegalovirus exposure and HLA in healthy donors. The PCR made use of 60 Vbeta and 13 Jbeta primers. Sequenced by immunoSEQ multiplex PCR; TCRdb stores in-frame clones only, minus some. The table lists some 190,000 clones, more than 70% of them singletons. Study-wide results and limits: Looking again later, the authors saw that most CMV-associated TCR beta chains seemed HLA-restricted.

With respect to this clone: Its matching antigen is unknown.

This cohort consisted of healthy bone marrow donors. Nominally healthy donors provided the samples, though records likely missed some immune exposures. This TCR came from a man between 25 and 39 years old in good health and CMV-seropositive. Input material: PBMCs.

The CDR3 spells CASSPRARTEKLFF. The CDR3 bases are TGTGCCAGTAGTCCCAGGGCCCGTACTGAAAAACTGTTTTTT. The gene calls are TRBV19 and TRBJ1-4; a possible D gene is TRBD1 (5 bases). From germline, CDR1 is LNHDA and CDR2 SQIVND (reference sequence). V lost 5 bases and J 7 bases, leaving 14 bases between the germline ends. This CDR3 has 14 amino acids.